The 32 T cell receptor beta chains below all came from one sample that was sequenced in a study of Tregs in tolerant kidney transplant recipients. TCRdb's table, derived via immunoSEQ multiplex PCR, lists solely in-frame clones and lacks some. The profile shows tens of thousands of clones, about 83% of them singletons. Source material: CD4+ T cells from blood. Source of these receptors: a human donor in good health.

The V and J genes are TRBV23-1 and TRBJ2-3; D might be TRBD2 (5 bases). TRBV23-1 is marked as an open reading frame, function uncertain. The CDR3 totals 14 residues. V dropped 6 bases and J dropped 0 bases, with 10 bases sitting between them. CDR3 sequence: CASRPGSSTDTQYF. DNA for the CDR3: TGCGCCAGCAGACCGGGATCTAGCACAGATACGCAGTATTTT.

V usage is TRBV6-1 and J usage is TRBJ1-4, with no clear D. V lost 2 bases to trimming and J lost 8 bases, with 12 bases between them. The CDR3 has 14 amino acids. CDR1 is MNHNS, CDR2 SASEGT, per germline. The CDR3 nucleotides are TGTGCCAGCAGTGAACAGATAAAGAAAGAAAAACTGTTTTTT. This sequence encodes CASSEQIKKEKLFF.

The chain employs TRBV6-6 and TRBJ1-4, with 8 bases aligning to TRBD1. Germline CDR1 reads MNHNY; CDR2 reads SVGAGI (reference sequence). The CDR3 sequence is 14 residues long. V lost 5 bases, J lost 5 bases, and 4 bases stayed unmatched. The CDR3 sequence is CASSRQGKNEKLFF. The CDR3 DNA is TGTGCCAGCAGTAGACAGGGGAAGAATGAAAAACTGTTTTTT.

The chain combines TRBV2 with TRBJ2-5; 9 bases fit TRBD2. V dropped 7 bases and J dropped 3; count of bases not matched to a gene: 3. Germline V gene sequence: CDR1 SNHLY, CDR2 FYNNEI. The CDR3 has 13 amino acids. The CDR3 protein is CASTGTSKETQYF. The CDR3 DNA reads TGTGCCAGCACTGGGACTAGCAAAGAGACCCAGTACTTC.

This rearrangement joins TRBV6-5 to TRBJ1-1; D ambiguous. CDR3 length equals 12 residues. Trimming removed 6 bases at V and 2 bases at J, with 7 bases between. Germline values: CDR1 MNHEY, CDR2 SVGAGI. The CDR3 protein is CASRRGNTEAFF. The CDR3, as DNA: TGTGCCAGCAGAAGAGGAAACACTGAAGCTTTCTTT.

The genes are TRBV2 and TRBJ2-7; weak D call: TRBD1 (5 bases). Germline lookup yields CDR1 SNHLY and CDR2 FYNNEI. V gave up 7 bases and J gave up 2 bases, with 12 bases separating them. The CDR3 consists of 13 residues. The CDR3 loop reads CASTATATYEQYF. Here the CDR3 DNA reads TGTGCCAGCACCGCGACAGCCACCTACGAGCAGTACTTC.

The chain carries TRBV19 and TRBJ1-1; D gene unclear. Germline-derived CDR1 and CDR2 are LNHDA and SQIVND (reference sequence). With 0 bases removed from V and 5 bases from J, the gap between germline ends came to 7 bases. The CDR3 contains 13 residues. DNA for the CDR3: TGTGCCAGTAGTATAGATAGAACAACTGAAGCTTTCTTT. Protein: CASSIDRTTEAFF.

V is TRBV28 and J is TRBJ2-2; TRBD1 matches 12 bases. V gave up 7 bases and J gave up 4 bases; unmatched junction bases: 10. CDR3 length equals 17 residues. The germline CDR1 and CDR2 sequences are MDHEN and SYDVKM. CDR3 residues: CASKGDRGRMGTGELFF. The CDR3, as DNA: TGTGCCAGCAAGGGGGACAGGGGGCGCATGGGCACCGGGGAGCTGTTTTTT.

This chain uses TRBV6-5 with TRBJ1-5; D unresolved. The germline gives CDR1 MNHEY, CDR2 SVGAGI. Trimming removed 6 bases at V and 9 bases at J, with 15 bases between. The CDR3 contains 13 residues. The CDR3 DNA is TGTGCCAGCAGGCCCAAATTTATTGGGCCCCAGCATTTT. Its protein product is CASRPKFIGPQHF.

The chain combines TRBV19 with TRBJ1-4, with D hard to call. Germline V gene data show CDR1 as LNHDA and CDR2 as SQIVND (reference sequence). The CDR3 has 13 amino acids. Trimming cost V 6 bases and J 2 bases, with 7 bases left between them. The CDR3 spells CASRTGTNEKLFF. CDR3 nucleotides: TGTGCCAGTAGGACCGGCACTAATGAAAAACTGTTTTTT. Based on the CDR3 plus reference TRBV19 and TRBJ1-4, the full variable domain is DGGITQSPKYLFRKEGQNVTLSCEQNLNHDAMYWYRQDPGQGLRLIYYSQIVNDFQKGDIAEGYSVSREKKESFPLTVTSAQKNPTAFYLCASRTGTNEKLFFGSGTQLSVL.

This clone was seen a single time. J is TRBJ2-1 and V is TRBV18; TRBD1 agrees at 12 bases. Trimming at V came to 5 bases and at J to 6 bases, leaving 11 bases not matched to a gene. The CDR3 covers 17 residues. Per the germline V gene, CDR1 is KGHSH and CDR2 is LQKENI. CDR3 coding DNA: TGTGCCAGCTCAAAACAACCGGGACAGGGGGCGCCCAATGAGCAGTTCTTC. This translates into CASSKQPGQGAPNEQFF.

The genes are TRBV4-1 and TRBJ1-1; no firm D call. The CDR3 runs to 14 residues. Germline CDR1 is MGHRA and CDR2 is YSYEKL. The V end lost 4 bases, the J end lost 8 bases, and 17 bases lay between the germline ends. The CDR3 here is CASSLVWPDMEAFF. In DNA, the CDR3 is TGCGCCAGCAGCCTCGTGTGGCCCGACATGGAAGCTTTCTTT.

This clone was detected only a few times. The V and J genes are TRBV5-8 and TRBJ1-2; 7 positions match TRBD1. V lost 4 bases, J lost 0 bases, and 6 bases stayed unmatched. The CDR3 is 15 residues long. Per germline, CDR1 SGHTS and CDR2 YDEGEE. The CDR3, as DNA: TGTGCCAGCAGCCCGGGACAGACGGCTAACTATGGCTACACCTTC. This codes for CASSPGQTANYGYTF.

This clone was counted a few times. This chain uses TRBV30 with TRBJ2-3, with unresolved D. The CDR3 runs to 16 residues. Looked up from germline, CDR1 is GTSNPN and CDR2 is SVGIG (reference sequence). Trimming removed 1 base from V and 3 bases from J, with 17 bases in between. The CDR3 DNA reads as TGTGCCTGGAGTGAAACGCCAGAAAGGGCTACAGATACGCAGTATTTT. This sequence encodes CAWSETPERATDTQYF. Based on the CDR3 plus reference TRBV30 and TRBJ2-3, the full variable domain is SQTIHQWPATLVQPVGSPLSLECTVEGTSNPNLYWYRQAAGRGLQLLFYSVGIGQISSEVPQNLSASRPQDRQFILSSKKLLLSDSGFYLCAWSETPERATDTQYFGPGTRLTVL.

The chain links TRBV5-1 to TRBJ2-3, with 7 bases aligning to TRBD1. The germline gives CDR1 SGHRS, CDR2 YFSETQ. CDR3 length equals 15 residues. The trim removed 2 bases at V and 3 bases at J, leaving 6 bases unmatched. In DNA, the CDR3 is TGCGCCAGCAGCTTCGACAGGGTGAGGACAGATACGCAGTATTTT. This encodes CASSFDRVRTDTQYF.

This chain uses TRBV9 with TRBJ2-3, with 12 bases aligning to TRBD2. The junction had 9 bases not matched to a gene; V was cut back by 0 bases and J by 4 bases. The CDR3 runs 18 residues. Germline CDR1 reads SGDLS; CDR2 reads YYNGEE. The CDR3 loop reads CASSVDDLAGGRADTQYF. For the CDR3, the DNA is TGTGCCAGCAGCGTAGATGACCTAGCGGGGGGGCGGGCAGATACGCAGTATTTT. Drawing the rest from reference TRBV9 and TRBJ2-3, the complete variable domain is DSGVTQTPKHLITATGQRVTLRCSPRSGDLSVYWYQQSLDQGLQFLIQYYNGEERAKGNILERFSAQQFPDLHSELNLSSLELGDSALYFCASSVDDLAGGRADTQYFGPGTRLTVL.

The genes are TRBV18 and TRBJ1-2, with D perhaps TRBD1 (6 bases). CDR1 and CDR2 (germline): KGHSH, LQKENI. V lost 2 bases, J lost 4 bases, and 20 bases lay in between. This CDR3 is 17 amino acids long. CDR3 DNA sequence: TGTGCCAGCTCACCAAAAAGAGGTGGGGACATCGCCTATGGCTACACCTTC. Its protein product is CASSPKRGGDIAYGYTF.

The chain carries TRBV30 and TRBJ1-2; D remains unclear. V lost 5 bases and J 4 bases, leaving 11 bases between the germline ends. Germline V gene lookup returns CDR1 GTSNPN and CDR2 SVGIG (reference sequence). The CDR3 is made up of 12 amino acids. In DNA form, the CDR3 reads TGTGCCTGGGCCGACAAGGCCTATGGCTACACCTTC. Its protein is CAWADKAYGYTF.

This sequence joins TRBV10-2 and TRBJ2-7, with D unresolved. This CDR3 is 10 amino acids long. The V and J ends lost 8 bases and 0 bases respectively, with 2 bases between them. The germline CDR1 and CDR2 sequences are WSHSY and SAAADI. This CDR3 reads CASASYEQYF. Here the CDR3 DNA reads TGCGCCAGCGCCTCCTACGAGCAGTACTTC.

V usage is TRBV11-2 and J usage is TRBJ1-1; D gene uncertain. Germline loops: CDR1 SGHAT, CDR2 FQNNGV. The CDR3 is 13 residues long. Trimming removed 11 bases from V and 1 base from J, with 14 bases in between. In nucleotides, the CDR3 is TGTGCCGGTCAGAGATCCAGGAACACTGAAGCTTTCTTT. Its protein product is CAGQRSRNTEAFF.

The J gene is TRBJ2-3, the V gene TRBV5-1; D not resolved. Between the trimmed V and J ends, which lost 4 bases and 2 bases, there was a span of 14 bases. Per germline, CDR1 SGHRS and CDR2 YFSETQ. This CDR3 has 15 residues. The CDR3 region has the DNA TGCGCCAGCAGCCCCGCAGTCGTGAACACAGATACGCAGTATTTT. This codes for CASSPAVVNTDTQYF.

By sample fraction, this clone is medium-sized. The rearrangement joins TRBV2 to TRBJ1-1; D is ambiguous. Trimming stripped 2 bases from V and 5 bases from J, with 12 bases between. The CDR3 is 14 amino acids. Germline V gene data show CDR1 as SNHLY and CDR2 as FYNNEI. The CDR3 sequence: CASSESEGATEAFF. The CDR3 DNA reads TGTGCCAGCAGTGAAAGCGAAGGAGCGACTGAAGCTTTCTTT.

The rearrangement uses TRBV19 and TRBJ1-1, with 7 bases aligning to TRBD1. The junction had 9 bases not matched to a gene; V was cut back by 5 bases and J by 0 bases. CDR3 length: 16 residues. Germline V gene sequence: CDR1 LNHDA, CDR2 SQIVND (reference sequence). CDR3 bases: TGTGCCAGTAGTTTAGGTCCCGGGACAGTGAACACTGAAGCTTTCTTT. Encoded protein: CASSLGPGTVNTEAFF.

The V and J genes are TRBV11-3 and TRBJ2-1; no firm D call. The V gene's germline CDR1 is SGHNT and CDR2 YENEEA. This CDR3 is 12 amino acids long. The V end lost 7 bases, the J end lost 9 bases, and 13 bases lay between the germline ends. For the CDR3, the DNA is TGTGCCAGCACCCTGGACCTGGGTGAGCAGTTCTTC. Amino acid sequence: CASTLDLGEQFF.

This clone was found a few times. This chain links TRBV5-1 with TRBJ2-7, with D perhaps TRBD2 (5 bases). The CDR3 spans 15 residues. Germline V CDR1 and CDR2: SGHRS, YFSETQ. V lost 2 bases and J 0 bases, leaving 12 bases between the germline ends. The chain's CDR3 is CASSFGLPGSYEQYF. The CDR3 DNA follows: TGCGCCAGCAGCTTTGGACTCCCTGGCTCCTACGAGCAGTACTTC.

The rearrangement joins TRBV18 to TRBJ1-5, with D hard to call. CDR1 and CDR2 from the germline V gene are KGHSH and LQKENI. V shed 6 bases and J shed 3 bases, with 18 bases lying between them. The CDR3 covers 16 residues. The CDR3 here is CASSPEWQDNNQPQHF. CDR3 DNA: TGTGCCAGCTCCCCCGAATGGCAGGATAACAATCAGCCCCAGCATTTT.

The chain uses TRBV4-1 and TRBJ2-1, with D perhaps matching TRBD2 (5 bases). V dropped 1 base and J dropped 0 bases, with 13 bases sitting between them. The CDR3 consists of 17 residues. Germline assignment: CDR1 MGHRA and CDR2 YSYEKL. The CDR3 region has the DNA TGCGCCAGCAGCCAAGGAATTATGGGGAGCTCCTACAATGAGCAGTTCTTC. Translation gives CASSQGIMGSSYNEQFF.

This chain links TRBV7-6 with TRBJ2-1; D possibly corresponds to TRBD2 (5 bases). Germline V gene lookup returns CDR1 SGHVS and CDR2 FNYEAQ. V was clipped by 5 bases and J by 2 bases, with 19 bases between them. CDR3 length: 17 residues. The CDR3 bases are TGTGCCAGCAGCCTCCTTCCGACGGGGAGTACCTACAATGAGCAGTTCTTC. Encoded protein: CASSLLPTGSTYNEQFF.

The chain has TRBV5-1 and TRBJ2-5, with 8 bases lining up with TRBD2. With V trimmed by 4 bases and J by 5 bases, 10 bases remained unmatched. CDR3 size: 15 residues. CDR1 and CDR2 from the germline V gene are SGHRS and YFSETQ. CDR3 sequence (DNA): TGCGCCAGCAGCCCGAGGGTTAGCGGGGAGGAGACCCAGTACTTC. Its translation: CASSPRVSGEETQYF.

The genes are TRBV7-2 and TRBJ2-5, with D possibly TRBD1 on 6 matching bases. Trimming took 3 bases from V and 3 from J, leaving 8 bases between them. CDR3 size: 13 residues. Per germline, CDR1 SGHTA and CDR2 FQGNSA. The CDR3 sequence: CASSFRQEETQYF. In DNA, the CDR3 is TGTGCCAGCAGCTTCCGACAGGAAGAGACCCAGTACTTC.

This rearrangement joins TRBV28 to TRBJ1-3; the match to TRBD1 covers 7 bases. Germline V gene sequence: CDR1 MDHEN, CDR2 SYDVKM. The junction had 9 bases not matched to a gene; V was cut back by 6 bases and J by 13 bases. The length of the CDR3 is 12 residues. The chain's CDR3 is CASSPTLTGIYF. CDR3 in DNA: TGTGCCAGCAGCCCTACTCTGACAGGGATATATTTT.

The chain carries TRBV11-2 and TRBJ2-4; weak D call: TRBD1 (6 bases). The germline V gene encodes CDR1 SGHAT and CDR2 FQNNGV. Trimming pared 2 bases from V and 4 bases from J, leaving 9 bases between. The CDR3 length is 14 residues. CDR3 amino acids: CASSLRTEKNIQYF. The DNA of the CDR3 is TGTGCCAGCAGCTTAAGGACAGAAAAAAACATTCAGTACTTC.